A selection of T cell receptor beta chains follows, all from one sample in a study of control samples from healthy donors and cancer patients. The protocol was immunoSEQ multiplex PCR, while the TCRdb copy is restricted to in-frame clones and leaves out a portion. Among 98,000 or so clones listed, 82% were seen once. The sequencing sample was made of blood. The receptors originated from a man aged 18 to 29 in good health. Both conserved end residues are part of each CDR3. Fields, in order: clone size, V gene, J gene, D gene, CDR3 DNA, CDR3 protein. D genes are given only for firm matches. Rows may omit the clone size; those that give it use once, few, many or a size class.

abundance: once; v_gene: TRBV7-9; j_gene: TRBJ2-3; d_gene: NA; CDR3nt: TGTGCCAGCAGCTTAGTCCAGGGTAGAACAGATACGCAGTATTTT; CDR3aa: CASSLVQGRTDTQYF
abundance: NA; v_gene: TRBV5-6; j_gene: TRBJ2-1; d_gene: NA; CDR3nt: TGTGCCAGCAGCTTGGGTGTCAGCAACTCCTACAATGAGCAGTTCTTC; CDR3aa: CASSLGVSNSYNEQFF
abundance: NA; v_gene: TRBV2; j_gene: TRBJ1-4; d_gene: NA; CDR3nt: TGTGCCAGCAGTACCTCGGCTGGAGGGGGTGAAAAACTGTTTTTT; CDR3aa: CASSTSAGGGEKLFF
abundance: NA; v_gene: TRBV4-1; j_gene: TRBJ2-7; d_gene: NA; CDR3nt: TGCGCCAGCGCAGAGTGGGGGGGCCACTCCTACGAGCAGTACTTC; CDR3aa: CASAEWGGHSYEQYF
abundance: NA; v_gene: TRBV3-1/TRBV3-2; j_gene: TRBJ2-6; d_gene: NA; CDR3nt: TGTGCCAGCAGCCAAACAGGGATCAACTCTGGGGCCAACGTCCTGACTTTC; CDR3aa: CASSQTGINSGANVLTF
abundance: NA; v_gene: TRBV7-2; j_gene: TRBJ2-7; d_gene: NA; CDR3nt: TGTGCCAGCAGCCCTCATTACGAGCAGTACTTC; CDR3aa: CASSPHYEQYF
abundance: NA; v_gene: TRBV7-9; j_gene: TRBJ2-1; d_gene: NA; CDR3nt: TGTGCCAGCAGGTTGGGTTCAGGGCGTAATGAGCAGTTCTTC; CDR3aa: CASRLGSGRNEQFF
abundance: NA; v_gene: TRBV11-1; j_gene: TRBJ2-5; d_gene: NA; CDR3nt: TGTGCCAGCAGCTTAGCGACAGTCGGGCAGACCCAGTACTTC; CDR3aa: CASSLATVGQTQYF
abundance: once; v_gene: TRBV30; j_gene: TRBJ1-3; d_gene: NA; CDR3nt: TGTGCCTGGAGCCCAGGGTCTGGAAACACCATATATTTT; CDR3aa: CAWSPGSGNTIYF
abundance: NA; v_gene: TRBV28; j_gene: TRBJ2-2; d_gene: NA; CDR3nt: TGTGCCAGCAGCCTTATAGGGGGAGGCACCGGGGAGCTGTTTTTT; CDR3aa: CASSLIGGGTGELFF
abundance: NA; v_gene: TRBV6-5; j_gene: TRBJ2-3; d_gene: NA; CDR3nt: TGTGCCAGCAGTTACGGGACACTTAGCACAGATACGCAGTATTTT; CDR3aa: CASSYGTLSTDTQYF
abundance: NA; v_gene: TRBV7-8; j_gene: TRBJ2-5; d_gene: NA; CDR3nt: TGTGCCAGCAGCTTAGTTTGGGGGGCGGAGACCCAGTACTTC; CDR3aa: CASSLVWGAETQYF
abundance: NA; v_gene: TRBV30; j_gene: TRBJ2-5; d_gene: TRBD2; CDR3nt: TGTGCCTGGAGCTTAGGGGAGGGAAGGGAAGAGGAGACCCAGTACTTC; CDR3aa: CAWSLGEGREEETQYF
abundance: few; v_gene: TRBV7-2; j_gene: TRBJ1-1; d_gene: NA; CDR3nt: TGTGCCAGCAGCTTAGCGCTTGGGTCTGCGGTTCGAGCTTTCTTT; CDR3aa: CASSLALGSAVRAFF
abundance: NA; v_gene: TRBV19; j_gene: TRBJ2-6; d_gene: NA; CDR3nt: TGTGCCAGTAGTATCTCTTCGGGCCTCATTGGGGCCAACGTCCTGACTTTC; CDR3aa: CASSISSGLIGANVLTF
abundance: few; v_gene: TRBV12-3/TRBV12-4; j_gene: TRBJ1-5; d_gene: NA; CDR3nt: TGTGCCAGCAGTTCTGACAGTTATCAGCCCCAGCATTTT; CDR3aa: CASSSDSYQPQHF
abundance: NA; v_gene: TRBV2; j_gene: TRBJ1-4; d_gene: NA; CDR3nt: TGTGCCAGCAGTACAGACGGGGGGGCAACTAATGAAAAACTGTTTTTT; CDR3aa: CASSTDGGATNEKLFF
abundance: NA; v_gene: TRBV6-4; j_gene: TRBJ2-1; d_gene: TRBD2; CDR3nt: TGTGCCAGCAGTTCGGGACTAGCGGTTATCAATGAGCAGTTCTTC; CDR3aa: CASSSGLAVINEQFF
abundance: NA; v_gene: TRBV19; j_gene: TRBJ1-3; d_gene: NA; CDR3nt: TGTGCCAGTAGTTTCAACGGATACTCTGGAAACACCATATATTTT; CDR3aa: CASSFNGYSGNTIYF
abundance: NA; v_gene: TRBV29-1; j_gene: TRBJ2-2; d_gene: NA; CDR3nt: TGCAGCGTTGCCCCGGGTGGAGGGGGGAACACCGGGGAGCTGTTTTTT; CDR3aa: CSVAPGGGGNTGELFF
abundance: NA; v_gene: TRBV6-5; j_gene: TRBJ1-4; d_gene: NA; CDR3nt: TGTGCCAGCAGTTTAGCGGCTAATGAAAAACTGTTTTTT; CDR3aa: CASSLAANEKLFF
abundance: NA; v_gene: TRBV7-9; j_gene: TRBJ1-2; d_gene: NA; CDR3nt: TGTGCCAGCACCCTACCGGGGACCCATGGCTACACCTTC; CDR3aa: CASTLPGTHGYTF
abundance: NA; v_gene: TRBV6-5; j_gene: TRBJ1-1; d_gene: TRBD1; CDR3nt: TGTGCCAGCAGACAGACAGGGGTTTACACTGAAGCTTTCTTT; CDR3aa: CASRQTGVYTEAFF
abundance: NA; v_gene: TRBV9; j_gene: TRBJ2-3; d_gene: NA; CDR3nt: TGTGCCAGCAGCCCTTTCGGGACTAGCACAGATACGCAGTATTTT; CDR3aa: CASSPFGTSTDTQYF
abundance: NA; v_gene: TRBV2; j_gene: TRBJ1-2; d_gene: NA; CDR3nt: TGTGCCAGCACGGCCGCGGGACGATACTATGGCTACACCTTC; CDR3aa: CASTAAGRYYGYTF
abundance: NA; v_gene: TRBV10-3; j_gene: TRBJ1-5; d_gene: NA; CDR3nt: TGTGCCATCAGTGCACTTTTGGGAAATCAGCCCCAGCATTTT; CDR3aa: CAISALLGNQPQHF
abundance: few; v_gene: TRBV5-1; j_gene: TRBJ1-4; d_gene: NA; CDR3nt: TGCGCCAGCAGCTTGGGTTGGGCAGGCGGCGAAAAACTGTTTTTT; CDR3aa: CASSLGWAGGEKLFF
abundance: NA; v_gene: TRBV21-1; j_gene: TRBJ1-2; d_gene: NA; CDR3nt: TGTGCCAGCAGCAAAGTGGGTTATAGGACAGGGGTACCGGAGGGCTACACCTTC; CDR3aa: CASSKVGYRTGVPEGYTF
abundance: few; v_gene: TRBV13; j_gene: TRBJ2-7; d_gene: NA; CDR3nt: TGTGCCAGCAGCGGACCCCCGAACTCCTACGAGCAGTACTTC; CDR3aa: CASSGPPNSYEQYF
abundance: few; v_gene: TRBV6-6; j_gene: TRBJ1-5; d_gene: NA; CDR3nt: TGTGCCAGCAGTATTGGGGGTCAGCCCCAGCATTTT; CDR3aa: CASSIGGQPQHF
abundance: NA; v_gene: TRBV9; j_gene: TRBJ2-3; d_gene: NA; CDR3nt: TGTGCCAGCAGCGAACCCACAGATACGCAGTATTTT; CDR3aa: CASSEPTDTQYF
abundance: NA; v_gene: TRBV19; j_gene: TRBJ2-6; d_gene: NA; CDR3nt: TGTGCCAGTAGTATCTTTCTCAAGCACGAGGGAGGGGCCAACGTCCTGACTTTC; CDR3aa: CASSIFLKHEGGANVLTF
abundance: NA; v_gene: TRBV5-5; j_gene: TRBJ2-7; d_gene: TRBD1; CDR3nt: TGTGCCAGCAGCTTTTCCGGGACAGGGGTTTCCGAGCAGTACTTC; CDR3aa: CASSFSGTGVSEQYF
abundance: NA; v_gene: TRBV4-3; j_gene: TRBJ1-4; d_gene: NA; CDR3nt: TGCGCCAGCAGCCAGGACCCGGGCTCGACGGGCGAAAAACTGTTTTTT; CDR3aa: CASSQDPGSTGEKLFF
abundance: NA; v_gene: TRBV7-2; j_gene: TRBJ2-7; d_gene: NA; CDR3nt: TGTGCCAGCAGCAAGAGAGTTAGCTCCTACGAGCAGTACTTC; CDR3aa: CASSKRVSSYEQYF
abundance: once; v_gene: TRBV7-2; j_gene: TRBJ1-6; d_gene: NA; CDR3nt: TGTGCCAGCAGCTTAGAGGAGGGTTCGTATAATTCACCCCTCCACTTT; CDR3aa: CASSLEEGSYNSPLHF
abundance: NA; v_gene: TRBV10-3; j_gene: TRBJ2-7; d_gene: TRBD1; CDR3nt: TGTGCCATCAGACAGGGGATCTATACAGAGCAGTACTTC; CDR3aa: CAIRQGIYTEQYF
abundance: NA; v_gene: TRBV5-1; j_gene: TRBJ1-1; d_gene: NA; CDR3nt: TGCGCCAGCAGCTTGGGGGCAGAGAACACTGAAGCTTTCTTT; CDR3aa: CASSLGAENTEAFF
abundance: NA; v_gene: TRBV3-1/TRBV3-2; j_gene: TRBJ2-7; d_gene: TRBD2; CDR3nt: TGTGCCAGCAGCCAAGATGCGGGGGGGCCGAGGGAGCAGTACTTC; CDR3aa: CASSQDAGGPREQYF
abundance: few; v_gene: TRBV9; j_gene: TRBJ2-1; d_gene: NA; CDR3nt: TGTGCCAGCAGCGGTAGCGGTAACTCCTACAATGAGCAGTTCTTC; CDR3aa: CASSGSGNSYNEQFF
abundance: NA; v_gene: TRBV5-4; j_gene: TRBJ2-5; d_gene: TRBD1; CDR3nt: TGTGCCAGCAGCGGTACAGGGGTAGAGACCCAGTACTTC; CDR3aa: CASSGTGVETQYF
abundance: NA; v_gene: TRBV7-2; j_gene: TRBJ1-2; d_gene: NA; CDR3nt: TGTGCCAGCAGCTTAGCCCCTAACTATGGCTACACCTTC; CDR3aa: CASSLAPNYGYTF
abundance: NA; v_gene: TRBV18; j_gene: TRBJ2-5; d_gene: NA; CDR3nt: TGTGCCAGCTCAAGGTCACCCGGGTTCAGGGTTTTGGCAGGAGAGACCCAGTACTTC; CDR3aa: CASSRSPGFRVLAGETQYF
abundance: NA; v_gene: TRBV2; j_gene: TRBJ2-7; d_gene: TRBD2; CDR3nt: TGTGCCAGCGGCCGGGGGGGCAAACTCGACGAGCAGTACTTC; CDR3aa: CASGRGGKLDEQYF
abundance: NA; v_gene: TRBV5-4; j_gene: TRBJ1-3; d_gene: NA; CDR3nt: TGTGCCAGCAGCTTAAGAGGGGCTGGAAACACCATATATTTT; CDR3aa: CASSLRGAGNTIYF
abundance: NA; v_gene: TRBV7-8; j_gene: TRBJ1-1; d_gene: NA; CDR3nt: TGTGCCAGCAGCCGCATGGGCAGGGGCGATTCGAACACTGAAGCTTTCTTT; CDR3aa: CASSRMGRGDSNTEAFF
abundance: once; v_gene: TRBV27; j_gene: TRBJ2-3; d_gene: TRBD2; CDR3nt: TGTGCCAGCAGTTCAAACGGACTAGCGGGGGGGATAAGCACAGATACGCAGTATTTT; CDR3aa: CASSSNGLAGGISTDTQYF
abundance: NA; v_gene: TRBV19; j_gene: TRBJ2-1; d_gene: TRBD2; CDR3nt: TGTGCCAGTACGTTCGGGGGGGCCCACAATGAGCAGTTCTTC; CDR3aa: CASTFGGAHNEQFF
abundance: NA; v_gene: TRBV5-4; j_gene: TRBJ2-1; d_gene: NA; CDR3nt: TGTGCCAGCAGCTTGCACCCGAGATATGAGCAGTTCTTC; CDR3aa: CASSLHPRYEQFF
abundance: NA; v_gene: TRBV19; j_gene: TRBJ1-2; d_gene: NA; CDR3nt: TGTGCCAGTAGTATACAGGACTATGGCTACACCTTC; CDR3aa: CASSIQDYGYTF
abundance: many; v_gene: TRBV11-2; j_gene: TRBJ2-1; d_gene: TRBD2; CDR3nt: TGTGCCAGCAGCCGTCGGACTAGCGAAATCAATGAGCAGTTCTTC; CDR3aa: CASSRRTSEINEQFF
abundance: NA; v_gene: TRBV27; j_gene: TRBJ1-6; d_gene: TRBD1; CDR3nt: TGTGCCAGCAGGACAGGGGGGGTTAGTTCACCCCTCCACTTT; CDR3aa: CASRTGGVSSPLHF
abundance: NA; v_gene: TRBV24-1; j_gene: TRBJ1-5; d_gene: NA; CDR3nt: TGTGCCACCAGTGTGGGGGGGAAGGAGCCCCAGCATTTT; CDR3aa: CATSVGGKEPQHF
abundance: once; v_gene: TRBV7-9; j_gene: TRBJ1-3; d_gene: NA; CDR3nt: TGTGCCAGCAGCTTAGGGGTGGGGGTCGTGGCGGACACCATATATTTT; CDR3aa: CASSLGVGVVADTIYF